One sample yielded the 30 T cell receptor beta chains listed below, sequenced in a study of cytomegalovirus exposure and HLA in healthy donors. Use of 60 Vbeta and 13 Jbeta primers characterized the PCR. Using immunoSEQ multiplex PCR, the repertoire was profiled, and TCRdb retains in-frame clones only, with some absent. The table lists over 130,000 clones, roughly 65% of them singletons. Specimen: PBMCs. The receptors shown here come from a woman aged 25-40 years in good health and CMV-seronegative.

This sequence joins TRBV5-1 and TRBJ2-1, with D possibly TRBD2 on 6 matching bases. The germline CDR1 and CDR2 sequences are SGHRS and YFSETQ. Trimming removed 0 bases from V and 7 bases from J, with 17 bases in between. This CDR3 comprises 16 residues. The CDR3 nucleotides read TGCGCCAGCAGCTTGGACCGGAGAGCGGCGGGGAATGAGCAGTTCTTC. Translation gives CASSLDRRAAGNEQFF.

The CDR3 nucleotides are TGTGCCAGCAGTTACTCCGAGGCTAGCGGGGTAAATGAGCAGTTCTTC. This sequence encodes CASSYSEASGVNEQFF. The rearrangement uses TRBV6-6 and TRBJ2-1, with 9 bases aligning to TRBD2. The CDR3 sequence is 16 residues long. Trimming took 0 bases from V and 7 from J; bases not matched to a gene: 7. Germline assignment: CDR1 MNHNY and CDR2 SVGAGI (reference sequence).

The CDR3 DNA is TGTGCCAGCAGTTCCTCTCTAGCGGGGGGCATAGGTGAGCAGTTCTTC. Residues: CASSSSLAGGIGEQFF. The chain has TRBV7-9 and TRBJ2-1; 11 nucleotides line up with TRBD2. Germline values: CDR1 SEHNR, CDR2 FQNEAQ (reference sequence). CDR3 length equals 16 residues. V was clipped by 6 bases and J by 9 bases; unmatched bases: 13.

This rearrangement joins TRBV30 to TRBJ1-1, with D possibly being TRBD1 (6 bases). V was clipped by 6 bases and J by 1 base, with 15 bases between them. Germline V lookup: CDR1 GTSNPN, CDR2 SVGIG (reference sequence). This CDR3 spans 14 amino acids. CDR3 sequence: CACSLTGWNTEAFF. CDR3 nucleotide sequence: TGTGCCTGTAGCCTTACAGGGTGGAACACTGAAGCTTTCTTT. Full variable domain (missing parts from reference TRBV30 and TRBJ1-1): SQTIHQWPATLVQPVGSPLSLECTVEGTSNPNLYWYRQAAGRGLQLLFYSVGIGQISSEVPQNLSASRPQDRQFILSSKKLLLSDSGFYLCACSLTGWNTEAFFGQGTRLTVV.

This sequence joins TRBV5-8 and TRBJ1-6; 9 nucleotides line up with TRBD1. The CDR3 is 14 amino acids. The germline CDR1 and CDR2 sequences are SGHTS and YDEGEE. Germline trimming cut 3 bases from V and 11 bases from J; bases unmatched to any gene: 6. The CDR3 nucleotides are TGTGCCAGCAGCTCCGGACAGGGGAGACCACCCCTCCACTTT. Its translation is CASSSGQGRPPLHF.

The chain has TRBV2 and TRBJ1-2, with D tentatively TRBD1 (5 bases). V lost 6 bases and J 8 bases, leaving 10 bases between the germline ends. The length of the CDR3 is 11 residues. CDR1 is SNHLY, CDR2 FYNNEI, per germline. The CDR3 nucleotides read TGTGCCAGCAGGGCTGGGGGGGGCTACACCTTC. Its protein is CASRAGGGYTF.

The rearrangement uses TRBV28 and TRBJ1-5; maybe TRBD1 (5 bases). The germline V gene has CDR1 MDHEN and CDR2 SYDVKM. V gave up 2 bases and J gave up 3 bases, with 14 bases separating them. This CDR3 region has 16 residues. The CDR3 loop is CASSLGAGGTNQPQHF. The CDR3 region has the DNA TGTGCCAGCAGTTTAGGGGCCGGGGGGACCAATCAGCCCCAGCATTTT.

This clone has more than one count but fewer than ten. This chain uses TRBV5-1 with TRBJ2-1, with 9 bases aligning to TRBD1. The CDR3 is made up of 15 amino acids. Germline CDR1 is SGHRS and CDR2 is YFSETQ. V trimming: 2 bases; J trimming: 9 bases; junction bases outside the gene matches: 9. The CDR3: CASSFRDRVLGEQFF. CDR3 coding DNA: TGCGCCAGCAGCTTCCGGGACAGGGTTTTAGGTGAGCAGTTCTTC. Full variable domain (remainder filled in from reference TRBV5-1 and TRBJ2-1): KAGVTQTPRYLIKTRGQQVTLSCSPISGHRSVSWYQQTPGQGLQFLFEYFSETQRNKGNFPGRFSGRQFSNSRSEMNVSTLELGDSALYLCASSFRDRVLGEQFFGPGTRLTVL.

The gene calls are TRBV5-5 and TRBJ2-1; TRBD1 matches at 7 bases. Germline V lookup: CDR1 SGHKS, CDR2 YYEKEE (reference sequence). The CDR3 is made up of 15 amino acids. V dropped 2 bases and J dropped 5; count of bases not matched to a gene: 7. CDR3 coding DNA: TGTGCCAGCAGCTTTGGGCAGGGGGTAGACAATGAGCAGTTCTTC. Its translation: CASSFGQGVDNEQFF.

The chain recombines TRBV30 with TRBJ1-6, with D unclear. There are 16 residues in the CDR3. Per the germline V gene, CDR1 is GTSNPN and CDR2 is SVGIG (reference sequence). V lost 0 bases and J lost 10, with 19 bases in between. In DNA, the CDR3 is TGTGCCTGGAGTGTATCCCGACCGGGTCTTAAATCACCCCTCCACTTT. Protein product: CAWSVSRPGLKSPLHF.

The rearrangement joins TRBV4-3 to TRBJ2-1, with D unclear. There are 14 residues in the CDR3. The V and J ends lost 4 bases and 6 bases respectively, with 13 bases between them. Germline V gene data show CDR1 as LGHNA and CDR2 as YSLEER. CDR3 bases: TGCGCCAGCAGCCCCGACTCCGGCTCCAATGAGCAGTTCTTC. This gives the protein CASSPDSGSNEQFF.

This chain's CDR3 is CASSLTNPGQGNGYTF. The CDR3 coding sequence is TGTGCCAGCAGCTTAACTAATCCAGGACAGGGAAATGGCTACACCTTC. The genes are TRBV7-8 and TRBJ1-2; 8 nucleotides line up with TRBD1. Germline assignment: CDR1 SGHVS and CDR2 FQNEAQ. This CDR3 is built from 16 residues. J gave up 6 bases and V 2 bases, and 11 bases lay outside the gene matches.

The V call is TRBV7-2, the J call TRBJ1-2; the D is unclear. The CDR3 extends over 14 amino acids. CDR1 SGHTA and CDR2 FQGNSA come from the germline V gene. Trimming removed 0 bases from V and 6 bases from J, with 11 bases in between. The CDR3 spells CASSLARVWDGYTF. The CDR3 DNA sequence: TGTGCCAGCAGCTTAGCGAGGGTCTGGGATGGCTACACCTTC.

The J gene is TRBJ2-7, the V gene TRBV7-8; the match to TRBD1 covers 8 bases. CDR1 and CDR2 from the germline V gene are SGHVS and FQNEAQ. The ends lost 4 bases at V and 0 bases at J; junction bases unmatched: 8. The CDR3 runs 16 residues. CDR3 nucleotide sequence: TGTGCCAGCAGCTCACCTACGGGACAGGTCTCCTACGAGCAGTACTTC. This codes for CASSSPTGQVSYEQYF.

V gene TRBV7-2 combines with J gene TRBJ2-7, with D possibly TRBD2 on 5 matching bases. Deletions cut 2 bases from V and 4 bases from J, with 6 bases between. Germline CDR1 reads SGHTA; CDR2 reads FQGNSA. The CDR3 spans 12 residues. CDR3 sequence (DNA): TGTGCCAGCAGCTTAACTAGATACGAGCAGTACTTC. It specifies CASSLTRYEQYF.

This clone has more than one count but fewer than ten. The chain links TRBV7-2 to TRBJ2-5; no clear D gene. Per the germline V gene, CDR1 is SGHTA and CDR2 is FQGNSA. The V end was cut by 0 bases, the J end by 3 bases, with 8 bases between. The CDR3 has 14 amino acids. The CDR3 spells CASSLARTEETQYF. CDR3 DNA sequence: TGTGCCAGCAGCTTAGCTCGAACAGAAGAGACCCAGTACTTC.

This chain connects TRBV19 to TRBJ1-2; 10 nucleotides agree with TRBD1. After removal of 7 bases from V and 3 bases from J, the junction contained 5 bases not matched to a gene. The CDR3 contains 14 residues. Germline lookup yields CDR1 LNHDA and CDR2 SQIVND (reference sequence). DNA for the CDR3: TGTGCCAGTAAGGAGACAGGGGGCTACTATGGCTACACCTTC. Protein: CASKETGGYYGYTF.

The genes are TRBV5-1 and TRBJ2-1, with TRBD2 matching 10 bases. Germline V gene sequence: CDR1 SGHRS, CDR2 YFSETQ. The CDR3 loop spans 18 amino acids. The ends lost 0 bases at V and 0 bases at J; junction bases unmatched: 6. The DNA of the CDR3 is TGCGCCAGCAGCTTGGTTAGCGGGGGGCTTAACTCCTACAATGAGCAGTTCTTC. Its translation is CASSLVSGGLNSYNEQFF.

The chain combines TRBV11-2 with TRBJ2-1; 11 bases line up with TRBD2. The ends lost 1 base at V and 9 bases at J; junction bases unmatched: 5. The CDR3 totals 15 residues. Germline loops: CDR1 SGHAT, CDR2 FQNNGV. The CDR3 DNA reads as TGTGCCAGCAGCTTAGTTAGCGGGAGGGCCTTTGAGCAGTTCTTC. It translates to CASSLVSGRAFEQFF.

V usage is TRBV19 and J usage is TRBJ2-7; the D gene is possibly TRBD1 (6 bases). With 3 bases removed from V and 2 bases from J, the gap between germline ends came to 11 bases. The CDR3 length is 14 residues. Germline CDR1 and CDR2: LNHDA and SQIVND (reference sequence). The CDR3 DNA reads TGTGCCAGTAGTATCCCGGACAGAACCTACGAGCAGTACTTC. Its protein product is CASSIPDRTYEQYF.

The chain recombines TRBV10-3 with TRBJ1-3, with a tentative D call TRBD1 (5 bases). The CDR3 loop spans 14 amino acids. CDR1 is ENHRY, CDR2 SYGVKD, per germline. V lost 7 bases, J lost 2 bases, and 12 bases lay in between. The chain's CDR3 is CAINIAGPGNTIYF. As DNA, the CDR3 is TGTGCCATCAACATAGCAGGGCCTGGAAACACCATATATTTT.

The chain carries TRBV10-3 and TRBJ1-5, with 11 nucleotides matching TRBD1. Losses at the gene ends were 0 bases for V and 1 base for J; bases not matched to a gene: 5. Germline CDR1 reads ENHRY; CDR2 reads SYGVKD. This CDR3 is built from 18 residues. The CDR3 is CAISESGQGGVSNQPQHF. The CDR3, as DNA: TGTGCCATCAGTGAGTCGGGACAGGGGGGGGTAAGCAATCAGCCCCAGCATTTT.

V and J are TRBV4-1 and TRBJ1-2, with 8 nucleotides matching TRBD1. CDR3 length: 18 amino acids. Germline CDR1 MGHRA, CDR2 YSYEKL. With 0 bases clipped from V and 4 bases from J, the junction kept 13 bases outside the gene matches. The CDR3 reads CASSQDDRGGAGFYGYTF. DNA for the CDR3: TGCGCCAGCAGCCAAGATGACAGGGGCGGAGCAGGTTTCTATGGCTACACCTTC.

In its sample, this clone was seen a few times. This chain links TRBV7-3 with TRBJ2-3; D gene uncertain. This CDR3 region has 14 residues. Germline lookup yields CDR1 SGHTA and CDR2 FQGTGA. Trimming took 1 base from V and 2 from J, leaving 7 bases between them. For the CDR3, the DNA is TGTGCCAGCAGCTTAAGCACTGACACAGATACGCAGTATTTT. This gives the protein CASSLSTDTDTQYF.

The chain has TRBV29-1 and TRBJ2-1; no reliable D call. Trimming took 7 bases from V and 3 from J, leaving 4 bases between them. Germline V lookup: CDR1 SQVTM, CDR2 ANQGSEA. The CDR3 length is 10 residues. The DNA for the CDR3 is TGCAGCGCAGGCTACAATGAGCAGTTCTTC. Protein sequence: CSAGYNEQFF.

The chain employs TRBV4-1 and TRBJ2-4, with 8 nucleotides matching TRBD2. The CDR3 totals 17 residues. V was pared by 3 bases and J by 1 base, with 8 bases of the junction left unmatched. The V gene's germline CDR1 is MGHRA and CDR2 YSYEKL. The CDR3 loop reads CASSHLGLAGAKNIQYF. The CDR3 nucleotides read TGCGCCAGCAGCCACCTAGGACTAGCTGGGGCCAAAAACATTCAGTACTTC.

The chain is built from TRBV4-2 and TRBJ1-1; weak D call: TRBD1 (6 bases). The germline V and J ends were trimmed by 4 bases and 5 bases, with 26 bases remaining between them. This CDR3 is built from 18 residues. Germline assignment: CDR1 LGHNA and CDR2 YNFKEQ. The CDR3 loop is CASSPRPTGSLVRTEAFF. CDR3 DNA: TGTGCCAGCAGCCCTCGACCCACAGGGAGTCTGGTACGGACTGAAGCTTTCTTT.

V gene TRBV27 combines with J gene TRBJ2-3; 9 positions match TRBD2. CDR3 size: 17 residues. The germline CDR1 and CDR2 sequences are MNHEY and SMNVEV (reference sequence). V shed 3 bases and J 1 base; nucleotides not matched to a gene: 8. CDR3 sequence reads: CASSLLSGSAGTDTQYF. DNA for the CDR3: TGTGCCAGCAGTTTGCTTAGCGGGAGTGCGGGCACAGATACGCAGTATTTT.

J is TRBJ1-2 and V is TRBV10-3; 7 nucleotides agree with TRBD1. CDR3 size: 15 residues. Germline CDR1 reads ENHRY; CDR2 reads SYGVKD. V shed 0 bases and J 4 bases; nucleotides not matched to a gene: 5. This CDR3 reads CAISESTGKSYGYTF. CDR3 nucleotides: TGTGCCATCAGTGAGTCGACAGGGAAGAGCTATGGCTACACCTTC.

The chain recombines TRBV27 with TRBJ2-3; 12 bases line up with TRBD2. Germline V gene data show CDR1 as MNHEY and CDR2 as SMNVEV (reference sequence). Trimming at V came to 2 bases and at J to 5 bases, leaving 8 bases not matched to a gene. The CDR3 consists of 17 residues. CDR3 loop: CASSLQPSGGAGDTQYF. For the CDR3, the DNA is TGTGCCAGCAGTTTACAGCCTAGCGGGGGGGCCGGAGATACGCAGTATTTT.